This paragraph covers one TCR beta chain sequence. As processed by the authors: Amplification with reference gene primers provided the estimates of nucleated cell counts. Clones were sequenced by immunoSEQ multiplex PCR, and TCRdb holds only the in-frame ones, with some missing. The DNA gave D and trimming, while V, J and clone size come from that table. This repertoire shows under 300,000 clones, about 83% found once; its top ten account for 9% to 15%. This sample stems from a study of blood T cell repertoires in COVID-19. V dropped 4 bases and J dropped 8 bases, with 8 bases sitting between them. CDR1 and CDR2 from the germline V gene are SGDLS and YYNGEE. The CDR3 consists of 11 residues.

The material sequenced was peripheral blood. V gene TRBV9 combines with J gene TRBJ2-3; D is undetermined. The clonotype was recovered from a man older than 75 with acute or convalescent COVID-19. The CDR3, as DNA: TGTGCCAGCAGCACGGGTGCTACGCAGTATTTT. As protein: CASSTGATQYF.